A single T cell receptor beta chain is shown here with its context. Its antigen specificity is not known. Base qualities are not recorded, but no much larger clone differs from it by a single base. Each collaborating institution followed its own protocols to collect whole blood in K2EDTA tubes. For TCRbeta analysis, collaborators shipped samples as frozen whole blood, isolated PBMCs, or DNA extracted from either of those sample types. TCRbeta CDR3 regions were amplified from genomic DNA using the immunoSEQ Assay, a bias-controlled multiplex PCR. In the paper's pipeline: Nucleated cell counts per sample were estimated from amplification of reference gene primers within the assay. To quantify the absolute abundance of each unique TCRbeta CDR3 rearrangement, sequence reads were collapsed and filtered. For each sample, productive Simpson clonality was calculated by taking the square root of Simpson's diversity index across productive rearrangements. The immuneACCESS repertoire file appears here via TCRdb, limited to in-frame rearrangements. These files lack a portion of the clones; in checked studies, under half of the deficit traces to unresolved V genes, and the cause of the others is not known. V, J and clone size reflect that table, while D and trimming were determined from the DNA. The sample profile shows 140,000 to 150,000 clones; around 79% of them were found once. Of the sample, about 9% falls within the top ten clones.

This record belongs to a study of blood T cell repertoires in COVID-19 (dated by TCRdb to 2019 to 2021). Describing the broader study: Samples covering the acute and convalescent phases of COVID-19 were provided by collaborators in the United States, Italy and Spain. The samples were drawn from the first 160 participants of the ongoing ImmuneRACE study and from 950 to 1,500 subjects provided by 6 global collaborators. A de-identified subject ID, COVID-19 status, age in years and sex were almost always included in the sample metadata. Where available, HLA class I and class II types were obtained from metadata supplied by the sample provider rather than from assay-based typing. The material from the prospective study consisted of cDNA or gDNA derived from T cells, B-cell-depleted T cells, or PBMCs. The repertoires were made available in a free public database intended to serve as a resource for research on the immune response to SARS-CoV-2. Subjects who had been exposed to COVID-19, were actively infected with it, or had recovered from it provided the deeply sampled blood TCRbeta repertoires that made up the dataset. Results and caveats for the whole study, not just this receptor: How much clinical and demographic metadata was included differed by source and by participant, and the metadata was provided uncurated.

This clonotype originated in a man in his forties or fifties with active or convalescent COVID-19. Material: peripheral blood.

The CDR3 region: CSLRTSGRSYNEQFF. The base sequence is TGCAGCCTCAGGACTAGCGGGAGGTCCTACAATGAGCAGTTCTTC. The chain joins TRBV29-1 to TRBJ2-1, with 14 bases aligning to TRBD2. The germline V gene gives CDR1 as SQVTM and CDR2 as ANQGSEA. The cysteine opens and the phenylalanine closes a CDR3 of 15 amino acids. This entry keeps only the CDR3 DNA: 45 bases, framed from base 1. Here V drops 8 bases and J drops 1 base, and the junction holds 4 bases not matched to any gene.